In its sample, the clone carrying this T cell receptor (beta chain) was seen a few times. The PCR had 60 Vbeta and 13 Jbeta primers. Profiled with immunoSEQ multiplex PCR; TCRdb holds only in-frame clones, not every one. The table has 100,000 to 140,000 clones, roughly 72% seen once. This sample was included in a study of cytomegalovirus exposure and HLA in healthy donors. In germline, CDR1 is LNHDA, CDR2 SQIVND (reference sequence). CDR3 length equals 13 residues. The V gene lost 6 bases and the J gene lost 7 bases, with 13 bases spanning the gap. The sequencing input was PBMCs. V gene TRBV19 combines with J gene TRBJ1-5; D is possibly TRBD1 (6 bases). This clonotype was sampled from a man between 25 and 39 years old in good health and CMV-seronegative. The CDR3: CASSLDRRQPQHF. CDR3 bases: TGTGCCAGTAGCCTCGACAGGAGGCAGCCCCAGCATTTT.